This is a list of T cell receptor beta chains from one sample in a study of neurological immune-mediated disorders. MiXCR, run by TCRdb on the 5' RACE reads, gives a single entry per CDR3 protein. The sample lists about 16,000 distinct CDR3 sequences, roughly 20% occurring once. Source material: PBMCs. These receptors were obtained from a man aged 50-59 years in good health. Both conserved end residues are trimmed from each CDR3.

J gene: TRBJ2-7; V gene: TRBV7-6; CDR3 protein: ASSLPSRGSSHEQY
J gene: TRBJ1-2; V gene: TRBV9; CDR3 protein: ASSHEPGAQGGYT
J gene: TRBJ2-7; V gene: TRBV7-2; CDR3 protein: ASSPPGRGSYEQY
J gene: TRBJ2-7; V gene: TRBV7-2; CDR3 protein: ASSLNELGYEQY
J gene: TRBJ1-4; V gene: TRBV18; CDR3 protein: ASSPVPGQGTATNEKLF
J gene: TRBJ2-1; V gene: TRBV5-1; CDR3 protein: ASSKGLAESSYNEQF
J gene: TRBJ2-1; V gene: TRBV11-2; CDR3 protein: ASSLGGIGGSSYNEQF
J gene: TRBJ2-7; V gene: TRBV6-5; CDR3 protein: ASSSGLYYEQY
J gene: TRBJ1-2; V gene: TRBV7-6; CDR3 protein: ASTPFRDRSLANYGYT
J gene: TRBJ2-3; V gene: TRBV14; CDR3 protein: ASSRGLRGTDTQY
J gene: TRBJ1-2; V gene: TRBV27; CDR3 protein: ASSLLGQGAPSGYT
J gene: TRBJ2-7; V gene: TRBV20-1; CDR3 protein: SASSSGSSYEQY
J gene: TRBJ2-7; V gene: TRBV18; CDR3 protein: ASSPLAGGLGEQY
J gene: TRBJ2-6; V gene: TRBV5-1; CDR3 protein: ASSGDSGANVLT
J gene: TRBJ2-7; V gene: TRBV20-1; CDR3 protein: SASSGTSGPLEQY
J gene: TRBJ2-2; V gene: TRBV3-1; CDR3 protein: ASSQELAIFATGELF
J gene: TRBJ2-1; V gene: TRBV20-1; CDR3 protein: SASMGSGRGEQF
J gene: TRBJ2-1; V gene: TRBV27; CDR3 protein: ASVPRGNYNEQF
J gene: TRBJ1-4; V gene: TRBV20-1; CDR3 protein: SALSRGRAPNEKLF
J gene: TRBJ2-7; V gene: TRBV6-6; CDR3 protein: ASSPYIDEQY
J gene: TRBJ2-5; V gene: TRBV5-1; CDR3 protein: ASTLVPRGTQETQY
J gene: TRBJ2-1; V gene: TRBV6-2/TRBV6-3; CDR3 protein: ASKLTGSYNEQF
J gene: TRBJ1-1; V gene: TRBV7-9; CDR3 protein: ACSARFQGFNTEAF
J gene: TRBJ1-2; V gene: TRBV5-1; CDR3 protein: ASSKTGGQNYGYT
J gene: TRBJ2-5; V gene: TRBV5-1; CDR3 protein: ASSLDTGPQETQY
J gene: TRBJ2-5; V gene: TRBV20-1; CDR3 protein: SARVRDKKETQY
J gene: TRBJ2-7; V gene: TRBV5-1; CDR3 protein: ASSLVRQGSYEQY
J gene: TRBJ2-2; V gene: TRBV20-1; CDR3 protein: SARDLGGPGNTGELF
J gene: TRBJ2-5; V gene: TRBV20-1; CDR3 protein: SARERNRGGETQY